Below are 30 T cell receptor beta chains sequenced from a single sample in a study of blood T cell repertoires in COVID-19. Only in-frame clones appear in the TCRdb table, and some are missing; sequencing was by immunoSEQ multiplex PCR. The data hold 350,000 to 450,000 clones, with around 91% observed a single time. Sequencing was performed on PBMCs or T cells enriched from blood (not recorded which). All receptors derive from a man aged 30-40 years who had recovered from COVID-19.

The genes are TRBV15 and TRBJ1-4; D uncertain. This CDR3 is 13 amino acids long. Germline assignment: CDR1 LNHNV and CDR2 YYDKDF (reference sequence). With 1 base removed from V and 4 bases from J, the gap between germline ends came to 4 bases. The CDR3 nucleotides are TGTGCCACCAGCAGAGTTAGTAATGAAAAACTGTTTTTT. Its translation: CATSRVSNEKLFF.

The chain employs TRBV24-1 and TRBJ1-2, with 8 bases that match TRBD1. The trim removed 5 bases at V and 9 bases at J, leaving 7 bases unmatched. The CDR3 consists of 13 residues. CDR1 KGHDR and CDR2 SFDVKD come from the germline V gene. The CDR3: CATSGPGQGSYTF. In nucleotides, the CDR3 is TGTGCCACCAGTGGTCCCGGACAGGGCAGCTACACCTTC.

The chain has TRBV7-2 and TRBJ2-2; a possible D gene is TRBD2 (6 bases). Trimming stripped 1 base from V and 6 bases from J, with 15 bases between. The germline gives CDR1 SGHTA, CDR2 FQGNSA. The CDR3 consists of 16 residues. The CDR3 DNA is TGTGCCAGCAGCTTAGGGGGTGCTGGAGGGGCCGGGGAGCTGTTTTTT. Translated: CASSLGGAGGAGELFF.

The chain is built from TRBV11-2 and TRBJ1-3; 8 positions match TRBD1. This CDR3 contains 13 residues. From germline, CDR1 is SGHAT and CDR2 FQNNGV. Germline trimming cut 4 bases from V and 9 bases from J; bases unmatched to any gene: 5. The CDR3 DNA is TGTGCCAGCAGCTCCGGACAGGGCCTCACCATATATTTT. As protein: CASSSGQGLTIYF.

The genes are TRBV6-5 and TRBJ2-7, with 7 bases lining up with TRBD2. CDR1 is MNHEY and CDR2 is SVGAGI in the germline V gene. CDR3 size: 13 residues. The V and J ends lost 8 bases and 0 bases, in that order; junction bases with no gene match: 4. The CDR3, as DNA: TGTGCCAGCGGACTAGACCCCTCCTACGAGCAGTACTTC. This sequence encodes CASGLDPSYEQYF.

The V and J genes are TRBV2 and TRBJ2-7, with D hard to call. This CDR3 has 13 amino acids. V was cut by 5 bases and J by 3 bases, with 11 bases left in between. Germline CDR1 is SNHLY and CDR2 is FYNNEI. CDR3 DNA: TGTGCCAGCAGTCCATCGGGTGTCTACGAGCAGTACTTC. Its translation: CASSPSGVYEQYF.

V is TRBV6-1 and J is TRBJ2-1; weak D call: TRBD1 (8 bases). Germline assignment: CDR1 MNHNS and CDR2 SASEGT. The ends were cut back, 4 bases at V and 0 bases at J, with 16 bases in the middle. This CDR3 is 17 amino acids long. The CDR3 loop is CASSGKTGEGSYNEQFF. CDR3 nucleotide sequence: TGTGCCAGCAGTGGGAAGACAGGGGAGGGCTCCTACAATGAGCAGTTCTTC.

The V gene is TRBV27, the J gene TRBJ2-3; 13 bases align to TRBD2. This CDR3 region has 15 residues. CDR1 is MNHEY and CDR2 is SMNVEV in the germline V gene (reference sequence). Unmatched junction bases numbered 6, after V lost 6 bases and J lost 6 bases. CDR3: CASSGGTSGIDTQYF. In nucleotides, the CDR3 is TGTGCCAGCAGCGGTGGGACTAGCGGGATTGATACGCAGTATTTT.

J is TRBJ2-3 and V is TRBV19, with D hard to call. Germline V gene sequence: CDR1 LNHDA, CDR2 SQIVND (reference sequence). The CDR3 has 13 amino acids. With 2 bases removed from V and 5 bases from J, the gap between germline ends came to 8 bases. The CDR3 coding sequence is TGTGCCAGTAGTATACTGGAGCAAGATACGCAGTATTTT. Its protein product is CASSILEQDTQYF.

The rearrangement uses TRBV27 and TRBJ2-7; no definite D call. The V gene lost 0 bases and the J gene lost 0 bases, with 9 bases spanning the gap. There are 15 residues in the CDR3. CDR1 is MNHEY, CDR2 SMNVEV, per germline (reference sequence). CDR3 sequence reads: CASSLSRWSSYEQYF. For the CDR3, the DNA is TGTGCCAGCAGTTTATCGCGGTGGAGCTCCTACGAGCAGTACTTC.

The CDR3 DNA reads TGTGCCAGCAGCTTAATGGGAGGGCCTTCCCAAGAGACCCAGTACTTC. Protein: CASSLMGGPSQETQYF. The chain links TRBV7-9 to TRBJ2-5, with 7 bases lining up with TRBD2. V shed 2 bases, J shed 1 base, and the junction held 7 bases outside the gene matches. The CDR3 has 16 amino acids. Germline values: CDR1 SEHNR, CDR2 FQNEAQ (reference sequence).

The CDR3 here is CASSPTGGQPQHF. For the CDR3, the DNA is TGTGCCAGCAGCCCCACAGGGGGTCAGCCCCAGCATTTT. The chain employs TRBV7-6 and TRBJ1-5; 8 positions match TRBD1. Germline V CDR1 and CDR2: SGHVS, FNYEAQ. The J segment lost 6 bases and the V segment lost 5 bases, leaving 3 bases of the junction unmatched. The CDR3 covers 13 residues.

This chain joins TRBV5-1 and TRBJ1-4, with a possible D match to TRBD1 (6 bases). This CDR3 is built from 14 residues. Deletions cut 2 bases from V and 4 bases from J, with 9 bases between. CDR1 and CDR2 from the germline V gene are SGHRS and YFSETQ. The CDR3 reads CASSLGQINEKLFF. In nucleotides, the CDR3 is TGCGCCAGCAGCTTAGGACAGATTAATGAAAAACTGTTTTTT. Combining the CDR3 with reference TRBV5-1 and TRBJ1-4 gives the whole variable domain KAGVTQTPRYLIKTRGQQVTLSCSPISGHRSVSWYQQTPGQGLQFLFEYFSETQRNKGNFPGRFSGRQFSNSRSEMNVSTLELGDSALYLCASSLGQINEKLFFGSGTQLSVL.

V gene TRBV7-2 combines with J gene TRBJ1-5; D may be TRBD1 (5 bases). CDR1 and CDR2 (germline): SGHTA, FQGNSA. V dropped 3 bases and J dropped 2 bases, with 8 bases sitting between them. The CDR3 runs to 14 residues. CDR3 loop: CASSFQGGNQPQHF. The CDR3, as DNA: TGTGCCAGCAGCTTCCAGGGCGGCAATCAGCCCCAGCATTTT.

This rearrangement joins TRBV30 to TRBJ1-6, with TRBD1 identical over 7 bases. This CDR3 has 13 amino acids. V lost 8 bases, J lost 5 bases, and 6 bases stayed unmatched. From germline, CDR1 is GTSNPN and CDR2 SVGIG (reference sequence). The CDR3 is CARGQANNSPLHF. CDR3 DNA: TGTGCCCGCGGACAGGCGAATAATTCACCCCTCCACTTT.

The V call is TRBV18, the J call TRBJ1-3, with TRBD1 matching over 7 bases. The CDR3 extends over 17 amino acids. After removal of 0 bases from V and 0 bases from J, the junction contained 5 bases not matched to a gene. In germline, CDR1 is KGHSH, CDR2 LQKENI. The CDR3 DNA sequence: TGTGCCAGCTCACCACCAACCGGGACAGACTCTGGAAACACCATATATTTT. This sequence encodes CASSPPTGTDSGNTIYF.

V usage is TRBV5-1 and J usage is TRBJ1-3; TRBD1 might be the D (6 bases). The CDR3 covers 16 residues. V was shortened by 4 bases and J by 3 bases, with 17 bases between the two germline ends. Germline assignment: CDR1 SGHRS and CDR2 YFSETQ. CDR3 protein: CASSATGRRDGNTIYF. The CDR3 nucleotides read TGCGCCAGCAGCGCGACAGGCCGGCGAGATGGAAACACCATATATTTT.

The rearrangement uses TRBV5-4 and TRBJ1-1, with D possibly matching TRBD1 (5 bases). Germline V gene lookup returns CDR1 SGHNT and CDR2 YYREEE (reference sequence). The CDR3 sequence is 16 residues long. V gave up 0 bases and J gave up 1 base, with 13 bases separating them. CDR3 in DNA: TGTGCCAGCAGCTTGGGAGAAGGGGAAGGGAACACTGAAGCTTTCTTT. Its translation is CASSLGEGEGNTEAFF. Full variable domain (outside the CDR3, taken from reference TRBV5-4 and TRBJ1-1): ETGVTQSPTHLIKTRGQQVTLRCSSQSGHNTVSWYQQALGQGPQFIFQYYREEENGRGNFPPRFSGLQFPNYSSELNVNALELDDSALYLCASSLGEGEGNTEAFFGQGTRLTVV.

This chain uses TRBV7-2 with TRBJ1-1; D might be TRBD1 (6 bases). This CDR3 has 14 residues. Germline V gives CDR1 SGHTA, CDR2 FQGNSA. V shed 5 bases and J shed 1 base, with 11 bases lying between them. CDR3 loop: CASSLLDRNTEAFF. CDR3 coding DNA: TGTGCCAGCAGCCTATTGGACAGGAACACTGAAGCTTTCTTT. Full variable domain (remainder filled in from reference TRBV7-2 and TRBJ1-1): GAGVSQSPSNKVTEKGKDVELRCDPISGHTALYWYRQSLGQGLEFLIYFQGNSAPDKSGLPSDRFSAERTGGSVSTLTIQRTQQEDSAVYLCASSLLDRNTEAFFGQGTRLTVV.

The chain's CDR3 is CASSQDSGGGYTF. The CDR3 DNA is TGCGCCAGCAGCCAAGATTCGGGGGGCGGCTACACCTTC. The V gene is TRBV4-1, the J gene TRBJ1-2; maybe TRBD1 (6 bases). Germline V gene data show CDR1 as MGHRA and CDR2 as YSYEKL. V lost 0 bases and J lost 8, with 10 bases in between. This CDR3 is 13 amino acids long.

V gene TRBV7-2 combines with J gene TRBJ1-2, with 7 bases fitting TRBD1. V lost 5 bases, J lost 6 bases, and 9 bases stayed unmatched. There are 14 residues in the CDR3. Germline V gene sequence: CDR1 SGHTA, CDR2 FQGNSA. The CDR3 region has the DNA TGTGCCAGCAGCAGACAACGGGACAGTAATGGCTACACCTTC. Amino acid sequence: CASSRQRDSNGYTF.

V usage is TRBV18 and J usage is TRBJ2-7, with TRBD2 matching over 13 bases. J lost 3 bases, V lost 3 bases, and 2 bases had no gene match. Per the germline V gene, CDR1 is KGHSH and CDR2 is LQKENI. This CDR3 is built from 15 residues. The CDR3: CASSPGLAGRYEQYF. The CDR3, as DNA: TGTGCCAGCTCACCGGGACTAGCGGGACGCTACGAGCAGTACTTC.

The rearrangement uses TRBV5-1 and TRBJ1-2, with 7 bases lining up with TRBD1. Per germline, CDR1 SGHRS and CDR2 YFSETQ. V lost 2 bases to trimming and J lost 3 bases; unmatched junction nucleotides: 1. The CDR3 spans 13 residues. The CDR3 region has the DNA TGCGCCAGCAGCTTTGACAGGGACTATGGCTACACCTTC. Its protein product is CASSFDRDYGYTF.

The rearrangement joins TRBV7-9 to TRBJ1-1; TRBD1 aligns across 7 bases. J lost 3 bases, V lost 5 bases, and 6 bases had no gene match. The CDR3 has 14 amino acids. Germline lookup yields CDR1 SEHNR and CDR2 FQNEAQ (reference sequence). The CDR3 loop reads CASSRRQGDTEAFF. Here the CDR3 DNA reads TGTGCCAGCAGCCGCAGACAGGGTGACACTGAAGCTTTCTTT.

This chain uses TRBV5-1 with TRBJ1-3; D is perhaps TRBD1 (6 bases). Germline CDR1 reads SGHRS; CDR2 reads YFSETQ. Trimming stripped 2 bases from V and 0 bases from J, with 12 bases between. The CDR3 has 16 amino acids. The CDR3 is CASSLGAGASGNTIYF. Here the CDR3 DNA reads TGCGCCAGCAGCTTAGGGGCGGGGGCCTCTGGAAACACCATATATTTT.

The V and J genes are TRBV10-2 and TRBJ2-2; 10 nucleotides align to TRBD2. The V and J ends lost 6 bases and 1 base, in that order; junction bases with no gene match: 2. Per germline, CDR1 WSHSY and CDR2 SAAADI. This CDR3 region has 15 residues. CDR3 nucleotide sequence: TGCGCCAGCAGATGGACTAGCGGGAACACCGGGGAGCTGTTTTTT. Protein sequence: CASRWTSGNTGELFF.

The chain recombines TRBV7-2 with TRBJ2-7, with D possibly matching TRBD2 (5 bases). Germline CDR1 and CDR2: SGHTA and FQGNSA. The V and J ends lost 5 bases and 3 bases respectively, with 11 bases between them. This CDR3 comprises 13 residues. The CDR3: CASSGSEGYEQYF. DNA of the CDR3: TGTGCCAGCAGCGGATCCGAGGGCTACGAGCAGTACTTC. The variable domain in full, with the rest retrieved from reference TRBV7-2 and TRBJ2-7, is GAGVSQSPSNKVTEKGKDVELRCDPISGHTALYWYRQSLGQGLEFLIYFQGNSAPDKSGLPSDRFSAERTGGSVSTLTIQRTQQEDSAVYLCASSGSEGYEQYFGPGTRLTVT.

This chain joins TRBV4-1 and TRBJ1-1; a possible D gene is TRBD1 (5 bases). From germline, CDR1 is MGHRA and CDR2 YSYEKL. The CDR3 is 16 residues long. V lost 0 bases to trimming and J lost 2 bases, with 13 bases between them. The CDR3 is CASSQDIQVENTEAFF. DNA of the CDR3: TGCGCCAGCAGCCAAGATATACAGGTGGAAAACACTGAAGCTTTCTTT.

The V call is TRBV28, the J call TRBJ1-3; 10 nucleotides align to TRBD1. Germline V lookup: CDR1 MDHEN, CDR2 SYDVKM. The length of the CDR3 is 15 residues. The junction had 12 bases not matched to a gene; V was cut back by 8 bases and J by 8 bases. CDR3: CASPPGQGVVDTIYF. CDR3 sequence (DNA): TGTGCCAGCCCGCCCGGACAGGGGGTTGTAGACACCATATATTTT.

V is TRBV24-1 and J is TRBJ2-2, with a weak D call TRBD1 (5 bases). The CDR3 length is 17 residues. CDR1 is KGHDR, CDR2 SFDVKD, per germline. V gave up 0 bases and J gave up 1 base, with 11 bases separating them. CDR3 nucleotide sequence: TGTGCCACCAGTGATTTGCGTGGGCAGGGGAACACCGGGGAGCTGTTTTTT. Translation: CATSDLRGQGNTGELFF.